This TCR beta chain was captured by sequencing in a study of blood T cell repertoires in COVID-19. Study in general: Researchers got acute and convalescent COVID-19 samples from the United States, Italy and Spain. PBMCs, B-cell-depleted T cells, or T cells were the source of the cDNA or gDNA that made up the material.

Authors' analysis steps: Cell counts per sample came from amplifying reference gene primers. Clones were read by immunoSEQ multiplex PCR, and TCRdb kept only the in-frame ones, dropping some. Clone size and V and J calls were adopted from that table, with D and trimming inferred from the DNA. The sample has roughly 140,000 clones, roughly 79% seen once; the top ten hold over 7%. This clone was seen a few times. The germline V gene has CDR1 LNHDA and CDR2 SQIVND (reference sequence). J was trimmed by 7 bases and V by 5 bases; bases with no gene match: 16. The CDR3 is 18 residues long. The chain links TRBV19 to TRBJ2-1, with 11 bases matching TRBD2. The clonotype was recovered from a man aged 45-65 years with active or convalescent COVID-19. Specimen: peripheral blood. The CDR3 is CASSHGQGGLAGGNEQFF. The CDR3 coding sequence is TGTGCCAGTAGTCACGGACAGGGAGGGCTAGCGGGAGGAAATGAGCAGTTCTTC. The full variable domain, rest sourced from reference TRBV19 and TRBJ2-1, is DGGITQSPKYLFRKEGQNVTLSCEQNLNHDAMYWYRQDPGQGLRLIYYSQIVNDFQKGDIAEGYSVSREKKESFPLTVTSAQKNPTAFYLCASSHGQGGLAGGNEQFFGPGTRLTVL.